One sample yielded the 11 T cell receptor beta chains listed below, sequenced in a study of T-cell memory formation after mild COVID-19. TCRdb reprocessed the 5' RACE reads via MiXCR and lists one record per CDR3 protein. The sample carries some 350,000 distinct CDR3 sequences, more than 15% recorded once. The sample was PBMCs or a T cell subset sorted from them (not recorded which). The source of these receptors is a man between 18 and 35 years old who had mild COVID-19 (a few samples of this study predate the infection). Cell type and time point are not known.

This clonotype was detected ten times or more. J is TRBJ2-3 and V is TRBV28; 7 bases agree with TRBD2. Germline CDR1 MDHEN, CDR2 SYDVKM. CDR3 length: 14 amino acids. V dropped 6 bases and J dropped 3; count of bases not matched to a gene: 6. The CDR3 DNA reads TGTGCCAGCAGCTTCCTCGGGGGGACAGATACGCAGTATTTT. It encodes CASSFLGGTDTQYF.

This clonotype came up a few times. The J gene is TRBJ1-5, the V gene TRBV6-5, with D perhaps TRBD1 (5 bases). The CDR3 sequence is 13 residues long. V gave up 0 bases and J gave up 12 bases, with 12 bases separating them. Germline V lookup: CDR1 MNHEY, CDR2 SVGAGI. The CDR3 sequence is CASSYSWGVLQHF. CDR3 nucleotides: TGTGCCAGCAGTTACTCTTGGGGGGTACTCCAGCATTTT.

This sequence joins TRBV20-1 and TRBJ2-1, with 8 bases aligning to TRBD2. Germline V gene lookup returns CDR1 DFQATT and CDR2 SNEGSKA (reference sequence). V shed 5 bases and J 0 bases; nucleotides not matched to a gene: 6. The CDR3 has 15 amino acids. The CDR3 DNA reads as TGCAGTGCTGCCAAGCGGGGGAGCTCCTACAATGAGCAGTTCTTC. Encoded protein: CSAAKRGSSYNEQFF.

V usage is TRBV7-9 and J usage is TRBJ2-3; D may be TRBD2 (7 bases). V lost 5 bases, J lost 2 bases, and 14 bases lay in between. The CDR3 is 15 residues long. The germline V gene has CDR1 SEHNR and CDR2 FQNEAQ (reference sequence). CDR3 region: CASSGGAGATDTQYF. In DNA form, the CDR3 reads TGTGCCAGCAGCGGCGGGGCGGGGGCCACAGATACGCAGTATTTT.

This clonotype was detected only a few times. This rearrangement joins TRBV25-1 to TRBJ2-2, with unresolved D. Germline CDR1 MGHDK, CDR2 SYGVNS. This CDR3 spans 13 amino acids. V shed 4 bases and J shed 4 bases, with 7 bases lying between them. CDR3 bases: TGTGCCAGCAGTGTATGGGGCACCGGGGAGCTGTTTTTT. Residues: CASSVWGTGELFF. The full variable domain, in which reference TRBV25-1 and TRBJ2-2 provide the parts outside the CDR3, is EADIYQTPRYLVIGTGKKITLECSQTMGHDKMYWYQQDPGMELHLIHYSYGVNSTEKGDLSSESTVSRIRTEHFPLTLESARPSHTSQYLCASSVWGTGELFFGEGSRLTVL.

The rearrangement joins TRBV29-1 to TRBJ2-7, with 10 nucleotides matching TRBD1. Unmatched junction bases numbered 3, after V lost 2 bases and J lost 2 bases. CDR3 length equals 14 residues. The germline V gene encodes CDR1 SQVTM and CDR2 ANQGSEA. The CDR3 sequence is CSVEPGTGAYEQYF. In DNA form, the CDR3 reads TGCAGCGTTGAACCCGGGACAGGGGCCTACGAGCAGTACTTC.

The table lists this clonotype with a few counts. The V call is TRBV12-3 or TRBV12-4, the J call TRBJ1-6; no firm D call. Trimming pared 11 bases from V and 0 bases from J, leaving 20 bases between. There are 17 residues in the CDR3. CDR3 sequence reads: CALTGPLAGSYNSPLHF. The CDR3 nucleotides are TGTGCCTTGACCGGGCCTCTGGCGGGCTCCTATAATTCACCCCTCCACTTT.

The chain joins TRBV12-3 or TRBV12-4 to TRBJ2-7, with TRBD2 identical over 15 bases. The CDR3 totals 19 residues. Losses at the gene ends were 5 bases for V and 0 bases for J; bases not matched to a gene: 11. Here the CDR3 reads CASSLNPGLAGGFSYEQYF. For the CDR3, the DNA is TGTGCCAGCAGTCTCAACCCGGGACTAGCGGGGGGTTTCTCCTACGAGCAGTACTTC.

This clonotype came up a few times. The chain combines TRBV12-5 with TRBJ2-1; D perhaps matches TRBD2 (5 bases). This CDR3 is 13 amino acids long. Trimming removed 5 bases at V and 12 bases at J, with 17 bases between. Germline assignment: CDR1 LGHNT and CDR2 FRNRAP. In DNA, the CDR3 is TGTGCTAGTGGTGGACCGCTGGCGGACTCGCAGTTCTTC. It translates to CASGGPLADSQFF.

This chain links TRBV7-6 with TRBJ2-7, with 8 bases that match TRBD2. The CDR3 contains 15 residues. Germline loops: CDR1 SGHVS, CDR2 FNYEAQ. Losses at the gene ends were 1 base for V and 2 bases for J; bases not matched to a gene: 4. CDR3 coding DNA: TGTGCCAGCAGCTTAGGCGGGGGGAACACCTACGAGCAGTACTTC. Encoded protein: CASSLGGGNTYEQYF.

This clonotype came up many times. The chain is built from TRBV5-1 and TRBJ2-1; D is perhaps TRBD1 or TRBD2 (8 bases each). CDR3 length: 21 amino acids. Germline CDR1 SGHRS, CDR2 YFSETQ. The V and J ends lost 0 bases and 5 bases respectively, with 30 bases between them. CDR3 nucleotides: TGCGCCAGCAGCTTGGGCAGGACAGGGAGTGGCTCGGGGGGGATCCACAATGAGCAGTTCTTC. Encoded protein: CASSLGRTGSGSGGIHNEQFF.